These 17 T cell receptor beta chains originate from one sample sequenced in a study of human T cells and chemical hapten exposure. Using its own MiXCR run on the RACE reads, TCRdb lists one record per CDR3 protein. This sample yields some 300,000 distinct CDR3 sequences, of which approximately 5% are seen a single time; around 8% belongs to the top ten. Time point noted: pre-sensitization, week 0. The treatment denotes: therapeutic diphenylcyclopropenone sensitization with weekly scalp DPC. The material sequenced was whole blood, taken in connection with sensitization to the hapten diphenylcyclopropenone (DPC). The receptors stem from a woman aged 18-29 years with alopecia areata. Some clones in this sample may be carry-over from other donors' samples.

The gene calls are TRBV7-2 and TRBJ1-3; 8 bases map to TRBD1. Unmatched junction bases numbered 4, after V lost 2 bases and J lost 10 bases. The V gene's germline CDR1 is SGHTA and CDR2 FQGNSA. The CDR3 extends over 13 amino acids. CDR3 sequence (DNA): TGTGCCAGCAGCTTACCGGGACAGGCGACCATATATTTT. This encodes CASSLPGQATIYF.

The chain links TRBV4-3 to TRBJ2-3, with D uncertain. Germline CDR1 and CDR2: LGHNA and YSLEER. V shed 2 bases and J shed 3 bases, with 9 bases lying between them. The CDR3 covers 14 residues. The CDR3 region is CASSQPNGTDTQYF. The CDR3 DNA follows: TGCGCCAGCAGCCAACCTAATGGGACAGATACGCAGTATTTT.

This clonotype has ten or more counts. The genes are TRBV20-1 and TRBJ2-3; perhaps TRBD1 as D (7 bases). This CDR3 has 13 amino acids. The germline CDR1 and CDR2 sequences are DFQATT and SNEGSKA (reference sequence). CDR3: CSLRGEGTDTQYF. The CDR3, as DNA: TGCAGCCTCAGGGGGGAGGGCACAGATACGCAGTATTTT.

This clonotype was recorded a few times. This chain connects TRBV2 to TRBJ2-3; no reliable D call. The germline V gene encodes CDR1 SNHLY and CDR2 FYNNEI. The CDR3 length is 12 residues. V was clipped by 4 bases and J by 3 bases, with 5 bases between them. CDR3 bases: TGTGCCAGCAGTGCGGCAACAGATACGCAGTATTTT. Translated, it gives CASSAATDTQYF.

The chain joins TRBV27 to TRBJ2-3; 13 positions match TRBD2. Germline V gives CDR1 MNHEY, CDR2 SMNVEV (reference sequence). The CDR3 has 16 amino acids. The V and J ends lost 3 bases and 2 bases, in that order; junction bases with no gene match: 2. CDR3 nucleotide sequence: TGTGCCAGCAGTTTCGGACTAGCGGGGGTCACAGATACGCAGTATTTT. It encodes CASSFGLAGVTDTQYF.

This clonotype came up many times. The V and J genes are TRBV7-2 and TRBJ1-2, with D hard to call. Trimming removed 5 bases from V and 5 bases from J, with 6 bases in between. This CDR3 has 11 residues. CDR1 is SGHTA, CDR2 FQGNSA, per germline. The CDR3 coding sequence is TGTGCCAGCAGCCAACGATATGGCTACACCTTC. It is translated as CASSQRYGYTF.

There are many counts of this clonotype. This chain connects TRBV7-3 to TRBJ2-3; 7 bases are a match to TRBD1. Germline V gene sequence: CDR1 SGHTA, CDR2 FQGTGA. CDR3 size: 13 residues. V was clipped by 6 bases and J by 8 bases; unmatched bases: 8. The CDR3 nucleotides are TGTGCCAGCAGGGATGCAGGGGGTGGTACGCAGTATTTT. It encodes CASRDAGGGTQYF.

This chain connects TRBV5-1 to TRBJ1-4, with TRBD1 as a possible D gene (5 bases). Germline V gene lookup returns CDR1 SGHRS and CDR2 YFSETQ. CDR3 length equals 16 residues. Trimming removed 0 bases from V and 1 base from J, with 10 bases in between. CDR3 protein: CASSLAPGRTNEKLFF. CDR3 sequence (DNA): TGCGCCAGCAGCTTGGCCCCAGGGCGAACTAATGAAAAACTGTTTTTT.

This clonotype was detected many times. This rearrangement joins TRBV7-2 to TRBJ2-3; TRBD2 matches 7 bases. The germline V gene encodes CDR1 SGHTA and CDR2 FQGNSA. This CDR3 is 17 amino acids long. The trim removed 5 bases at V and 5 bases at J, leaving 16 bases unmatched. CDR3: CASSGGLPGLVGDTQYF. Here the CDR3 DNA reads TGTGCCAGCAGCGGTGGGCTCCCCGGACTAGTAGGAGATACGCAGTATTTT.

This clonotype was seen ten or more times. The gene calls are TRBV28 and TRBJ1-2; D is unclear. CDR3 size: 14 residues. Germline lookup yields CDR1 MDHEN and CDR2 SYDVKM. V shed 6 bases and J shed 1 base, with 12 bases lying between them. The CDR3 loop is CASSPYRVNYGYTF. The CDR3, as DNA: TGTGCCAGCAGCCCTTACCGGGTTAACTATGGCTACACCTTC.

The genes are TRBV5-1 and TRBJ2-1; TRBD1 aligns across 9 bases. CDR1 and CDR2 (germline): SGHRS, YFSETQ. V dropped 3 bases and J dropped 6; count of bases not matched to a gene: 7. This CDR3 is 15 amino acids long. CDR3 residues: CASSSWTGASNEQFF. The CDR3, as DNA: TGCGCCAGCAGCTCCTGGACAGGGGCCTCCAATGAGCAGTTCTTC.

V usage is TRBV7-2 and J usage is TRBJ2-1, with unresolved D. V lost 5 bases to trimming and J lost 3 bases, with 23 bases between them. This CDR3 comprises 18 residues. CDR1 SGHTA and CDR2 FQGNSA come from the germline V gene. As DNA, the CDR3 is TGTGCCAGCAGCCATGGGATGGGGATGCGGAACTTCTACAATGAGCAGTTCTTC. This translates into CASSHGMGMRNFYNEQFF. Full variable domain (rest looked up from reference TRBV7-2 and TRBJ2-1): GAGVSQSPSNKVTEKGKDVELRCDPISGHTALYWYRQSLGQGLEFLIYFQGNSAPDKSGLPSDRFSAERTGGSVSTLTIQRTQQEDSAVYLCASSHGMGMRNFYNEQFFGPGTRLTVL.

This clonotype has at least ten counts. The chain recombines TRBV7-2 with TRBJ2-1; D gene ambiguous. The germline V gene has CDR1 SGHTA and CDR2 FQGNSA. CDR3 length: 13 amino acids. Trimming removed 5 bases at V and 8 bases at J, with 13 bases between. Here the CDR3 reads CASSPRNWHEQFF. In nucleotides, the CDR3 is TGTGCCAGCAGCCCTAGAAACTGGCATGAGCAGTTCTTC.

This clonotype was detected many times. The rearrangement joins TRBV28 to TRBJ2-5; D is uncertain. Germline V gene sequence: CDR1 MDHEN, CDR2 SYDVKM. Trimming removed 3 bases at V and 5 bases at J, with 10 bases between. The CDR3 totals 13 residues. This chain's CDR3 is CASSLTGLETQYF. The CDR3 coding sequence is TGTGCCAGCAGTTTGACGGGCCTGGAGACCCAGTACTTC.

In its sample, this clonotype was seen many times. The V and J genes are TRBV6-1 and TRBJ2-7; a possible D gene is TRBD1 (5 bases). This CDR3 comprises 14 residues. Germline lookup yields CDR1 MNHNS and CDR2 SASEGT. V gave up 11 bases and J gave up 2 bases, with 19 bases separating them. The CDR3 nucleotides read TGTGCCCTTCTATCCCGGCAGGGCCCCTACGAGCAGTACTTC. Translated, it gives CALLSRQGPYEQYF.

This clonotype was observed many times. The chain is built from TRBV2 and TRBJ2-3; D not resolved. The CDR3 has 15 amino acids. Deletions cut 9 bases from V and 6 bases from J, with 22 bases between. Per germline, CDR1 SNHLY and CDR2 FYNNEI. The CDR3 region is CARTPKTPAEDTQYF. The CDR3 DNA reads as TGTGCCAGGACCCCTAAGACCCCAGCCGAGGATACGCAGTATTTT. The full variable domain, rest sourced from reference TRBV2 and TRBJ2-3, is EPEVTQTPSHQVTQMGQEVILRCVPISNHLYFYWYRQILGQKVEFLVSFYNNEISEKSEIFDDQFSVERPDGSNFTLKIRSTKLEDSAMYFCARTPKTPAEDTQYFGPGTRLTVL.

This clonotype was recorded at least ten times. The rearrangement uses TRBV6-1 and TRBJ1-6; no firm D call. The CDR3 is 16 amino acids. Per the germline V gene, CDR1 is MNHNS and CDR2 is SASEGT. Trimming removed 6 bases at V and 5 bases at J, with 17 bases between. The CDR3 DNA sequence: TGTGCCAGCAGCGCAATGGTTACCAGGAATAATTCACCCCTCCACTTT. Translating gives CASSAMVTRNNSPLHF.